The clone carrying this T cell receptor beta chain was seen ten or more times. What it binds is not known. This entry belongs to a study of T cells after posttransplantation cyclophosphamide. Study-wide findings and caveats: Tissue-infiltrating T cells from skin or gut overlapped little with blood T cells.

Only in-frame clones appear in the TCRdb table, and some are missing; sequencing was by immunoSEQ multiplex PCR. The record shows 35,000 to 55,000 clones for this sample, with no singletons present. This CDR3 has 14 amino acids. Germline CDR1 and CDR2: LNHNV and YYDKDF (reference sequence). With 5 bases removed from V and 6 bases from J, the gap between germline ends came to 11 bases. The chain employs TRBV15 and TRBJ1-6; perhaps TRBD1 as D (5 bases). Sequencing was carried out using PBMCs. The receptor comes from a man aged 40-49 years in good health, CMV-negative, and a related stem cell transplant donor. In DNA form, the CDR3 reads TGTGCCACCAGCGAACCTCAGGGTAATTCACCCCTCCACTTT. It is translated as CATSEPQGNSPLHF.